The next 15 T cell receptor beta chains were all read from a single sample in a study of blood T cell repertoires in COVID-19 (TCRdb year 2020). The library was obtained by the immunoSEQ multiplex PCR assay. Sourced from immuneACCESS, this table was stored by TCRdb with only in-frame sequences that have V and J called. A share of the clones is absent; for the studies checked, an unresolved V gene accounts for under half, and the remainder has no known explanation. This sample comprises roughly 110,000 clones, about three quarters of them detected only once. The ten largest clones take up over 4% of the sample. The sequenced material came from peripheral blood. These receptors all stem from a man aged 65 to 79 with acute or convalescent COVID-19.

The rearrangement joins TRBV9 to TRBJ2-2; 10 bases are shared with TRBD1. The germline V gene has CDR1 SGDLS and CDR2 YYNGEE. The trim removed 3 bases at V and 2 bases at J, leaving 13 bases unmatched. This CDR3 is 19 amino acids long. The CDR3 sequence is CASSGEGVGTGVNTGELFF. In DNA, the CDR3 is TGTGCCAGCAGCGGGGAGGGAGTGGGGACAGGGGTAAACACCGGGGAGCTGTTTTTT.

As DNA, the CDR3 is TGTGCCAGCAGTCGGACTAGCGAGAGCACAGATACGCAGTATTTT. Translating gives CASSRTSESTDTQYF. This chain uses TRBV2 with TRBJ2-3, with 9 bases lining up with TRBD2. CDR3 length: 15 residues. The ends lost 5 bases at V and 0 bases at J; junction bases unmatched: 3. Germline lookup yields CDR1 SNHLY and CDR2 FYNNEI. The full variable domain, its missing parts supplied by reference TRBV2 and TRBJ2-3, is EPEVTQTPSHQVTQMGQEVILRCVPISNHLYFYWYRQILGQKVEFLVSFYNNEISEKSEIFDDQFSVERPDGSNFTLKIRSTKLEDSAMYFCASSRTSESTDTQYFGPGTRLTVL.

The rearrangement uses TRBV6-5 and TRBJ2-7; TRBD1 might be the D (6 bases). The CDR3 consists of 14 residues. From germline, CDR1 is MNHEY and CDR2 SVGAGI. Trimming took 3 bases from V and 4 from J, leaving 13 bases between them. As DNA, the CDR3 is TGTGCCAGCAGTTATATGGGGGCAGGGTACGAGCAGTACTTC. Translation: CASSYMGAGYEQYF.

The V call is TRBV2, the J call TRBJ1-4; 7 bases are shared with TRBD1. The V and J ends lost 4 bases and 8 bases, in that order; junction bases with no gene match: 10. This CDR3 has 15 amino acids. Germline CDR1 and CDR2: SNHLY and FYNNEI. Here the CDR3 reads CASSGLTGLREKLFF. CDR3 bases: TGTGCCAGCAGTGGGTTGACAGGGCTGCGGGAAAAACTGTTTTTT.

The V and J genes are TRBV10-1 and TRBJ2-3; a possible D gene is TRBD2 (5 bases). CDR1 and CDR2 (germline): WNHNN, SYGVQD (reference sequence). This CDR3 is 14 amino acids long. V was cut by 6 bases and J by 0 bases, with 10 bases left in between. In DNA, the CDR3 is TGCGCCAGCAGCGCTAGCAGAAGCACAGATACGCAGTATTTT. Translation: CASSASRSTDTQYF.

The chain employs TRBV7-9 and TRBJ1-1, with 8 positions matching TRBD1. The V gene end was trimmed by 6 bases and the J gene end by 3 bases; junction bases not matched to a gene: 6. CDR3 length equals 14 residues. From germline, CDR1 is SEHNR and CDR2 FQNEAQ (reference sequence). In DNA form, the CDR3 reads TGTGCCAGCAGGGGCACAGGGGGACACACTGAAGCTTTCTTT. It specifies CASRGTGGHTEAFF.

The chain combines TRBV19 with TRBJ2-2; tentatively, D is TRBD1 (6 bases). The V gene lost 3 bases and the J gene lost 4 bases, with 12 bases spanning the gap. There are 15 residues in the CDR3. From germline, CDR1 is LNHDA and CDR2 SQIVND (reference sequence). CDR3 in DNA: TGTGCCAGTAGTATCTCCAGGGGCGGCACCGGGGAGCTGTTTTTT. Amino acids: CASSISRGGTGELFF.

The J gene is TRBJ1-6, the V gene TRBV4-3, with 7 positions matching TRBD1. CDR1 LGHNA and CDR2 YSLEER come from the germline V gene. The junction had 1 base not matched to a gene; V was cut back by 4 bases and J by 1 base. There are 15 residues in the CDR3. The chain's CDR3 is CASSPQGSYNSPLHF. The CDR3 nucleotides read TGCGCCAGCAGCCCACAGGGGTCCTATAATTCACCCCTCCACTTT.

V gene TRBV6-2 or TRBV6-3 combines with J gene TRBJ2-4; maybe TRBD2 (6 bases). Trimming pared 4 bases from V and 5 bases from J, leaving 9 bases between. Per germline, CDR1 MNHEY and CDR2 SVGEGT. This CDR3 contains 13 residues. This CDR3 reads CASSLGGENIQYF. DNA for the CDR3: TGTGCCAGCAGTTTGGGGGGAGAAAACATTCAGTACTTC.

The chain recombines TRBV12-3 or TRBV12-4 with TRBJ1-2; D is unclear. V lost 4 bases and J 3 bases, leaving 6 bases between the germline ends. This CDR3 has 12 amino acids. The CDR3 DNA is TGTGCCAGCAGTTCCGGGGACTATGGCTACACCTTC. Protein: CASSSGDYGYTF.

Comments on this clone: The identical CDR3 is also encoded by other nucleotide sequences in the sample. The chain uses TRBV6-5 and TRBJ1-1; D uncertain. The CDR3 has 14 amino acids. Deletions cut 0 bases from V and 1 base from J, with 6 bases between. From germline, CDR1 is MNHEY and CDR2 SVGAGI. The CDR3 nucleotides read TGTGCCAGCAGTTACTCATACAGGAACACTGAAGCTTTCTTT. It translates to CASSYSYRNTEAFF.

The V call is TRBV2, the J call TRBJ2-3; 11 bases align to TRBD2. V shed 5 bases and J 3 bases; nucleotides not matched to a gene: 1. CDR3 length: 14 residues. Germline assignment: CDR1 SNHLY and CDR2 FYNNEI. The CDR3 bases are TGTGCCAGCAGTCGACTAGCGGGAACAGATACGCAGTATTTT. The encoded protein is CASSRLAGTDTQYF.

CDR3 DNA: TGTGCCAGCAGTCCTGGGACAGGGGGGACCGGGGAGCTGTTTTTT. Translating it yields CASSPGTGGTGELFF. V is TRBV27 and J is TRBJ2-2; TRBD1 aligns across 11 bases. In germline, CDR1 is MNHEY, CDR2 SMNVEV (reference sequence). The ends lost 5 bases at V and 5 bases at J; junction bases unmatched: 4. This CDR3 is 15 amino acids long.

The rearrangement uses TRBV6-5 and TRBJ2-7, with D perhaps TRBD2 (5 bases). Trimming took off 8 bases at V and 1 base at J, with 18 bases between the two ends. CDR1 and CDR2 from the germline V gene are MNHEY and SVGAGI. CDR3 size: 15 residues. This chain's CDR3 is CASLDEGLLSYEQYF. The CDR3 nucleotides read TGTGCCAGCCTAGACGAGGGTCTACTATCCTACGAGCAGTACTTC.

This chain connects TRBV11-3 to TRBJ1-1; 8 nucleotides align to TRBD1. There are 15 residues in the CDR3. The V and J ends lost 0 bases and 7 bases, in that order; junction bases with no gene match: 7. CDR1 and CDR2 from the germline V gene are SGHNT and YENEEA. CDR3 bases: TGTGCCAGCAGCTTAGATATCGGCAGGGGGCGTGAAGCTTTCTTT. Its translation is CASSLDIGRGREAFF.